This T cell receptor beta chain was sequenced in a study of blood T cell repertoires in COVID-19. Study background: Samples came from the United States, Italy and Spain, spanning acute and convalescent COVID-19. Sample material is recorded as cDNA or gDNA derived from T cells, B-cell-depleted T cells, or PBMCs.

CDR1 is SGHRS and CDR2 is YFSETQ in the germline V gene. This CDR3 region has 13 residues. V gave up 0 bases and J gave up 4 bases, with 7 bases separating them. The data were produced by immunoSEQ multiplex PCR, yet TCRdb's version contains in-frame clones alone and is incomplete. The table lists about 170,000 clones, about 88% of them singletons, with about a quarter in the top ten. V gene TRBV5-1 combines with J gene TRBJ1-2; a possible D gene is TRBD1 (6 bases). Material for sequencing was peripheral blood. The origin of this receptor is a man between 60 and 70 years old with acute or convalescent COVID-19. CDR3 sequence reads: CASSLEGGYGYTF. DNA of the CDR3: TGCGCCAGCAGCTTGGAAGGGGGCTATGGCTACACCTTC.